This T cell receptor beta chain was identified during a study of Tregs in tolerant kidney transplant recipients. Study findings and constraints: The most relevant donor-specific Treg TCRbeta repertoire apparently came from expansion with activated donor B cells. Changing PCR primers prevented nucleotide comparison between some patients' samples. In tolerant patients, donor-specific Tregs outgrew total Tregs, suggesting antigen-driven expansion.

The protocol was immunoSEQ multiplex PCR, while the TCRdb copy is restricted to in-frame clones and leaves out a portion. The data contain 54,000 or so clones, around 90% of them seen just once; the ten biggest clones take up roughly 15%. With regard to this clone: Its target is unknown.

Related graft donors supplied nonmyeloablative bone marrow transplants, and mixed chimerism was transient. CD4+CD25+CD127- Tregs, CD4+CD25- non-Tregs, CD4 and CD8 cells were sorted. Per germline, CDR1 SQVTM and CDR2 ANQGSEA. The CDR3 sequence is 14 residues long. Trimming cost V 2 bases and J 6 bases; bases outside gene matches: 7. This material consisted of CD8+ T cells from blood (PBMCs), taken 24 months after the transplant. J is TRBJ1-2 and V is TRBV29-1, with 9 bases matching TRBD1. This TCR derives from a human patient who received a combined kidney and bone marrow transplant. Some T cells may be supplied by the graft donor. CDR3 bases: TGCAGCGTTGAAAGCCGGGACAGGGAGAATGGCTACACCTTC. Protein product: CSVESRDRENGYTF.